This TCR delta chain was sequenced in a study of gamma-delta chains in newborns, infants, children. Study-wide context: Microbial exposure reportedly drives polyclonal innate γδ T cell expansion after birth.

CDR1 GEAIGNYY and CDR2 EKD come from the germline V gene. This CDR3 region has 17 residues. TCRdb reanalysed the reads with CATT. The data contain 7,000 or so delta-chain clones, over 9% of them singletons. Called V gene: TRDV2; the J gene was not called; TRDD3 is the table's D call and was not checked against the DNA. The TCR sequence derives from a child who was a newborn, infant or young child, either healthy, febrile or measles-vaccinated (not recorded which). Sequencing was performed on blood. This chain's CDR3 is CACDKRGEVGETDKIIF. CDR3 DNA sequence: TGTGCCTGTGACAAGCGGGGGGAGGTGGGAGAAACCGATAAAATCATCTTT.